This T cell receptor beta chain was sequenced for a study of regulatory T cells in long-lasting Graves disease (dated by TCRdb to the early 2020s). Regarding the complete study: Persistent Graves' disease was defined as antithyroid drug treatment for over 5 years with persistently positive TSH receptor autoantibodies. Patients with persistent Graves' disease were compared with patients with newly diagnosed Graves' disease using TCR sequencing and RNA sequencing of peripheral blood. The study took place in China and was registered as a clinical trial. A total of 33 samples underwent TCR sequencing, from about 13 patients with persistent Graves' disease and some 20 patients with newly diagnosed Graves' disease. Antithyroid drugs had been taken for approximately 10 years on average by persistent Graves' disease patients in the clinical cohort. The paper's findings and limits, for the study overall: Because the primary lesion, thyroid tissue, could not be accessed, the study looked at peripheral blood alone. Persistent disease showed preferential use of TRBV28, TRBJ1-2 and TRBJ2-5, whereas newly diagnosed disease favored TRBV20-1 and TRBJ2-1. Sequencing and analysis were limited to the TCR beta chain. Compared with newly diagnosed patients, persistent Graves' disease patients had lower TCR Shannon entropy and fewer highly expanded clones, which suggests clonal expansion. The small sample size was acknowledged by the authors as a limitation that may reduce accuracy. More public clonotypes were shared among persistent patients (under 3,000) than among newly diagnosed patients (966).

A remark on this clonotype: No antigen is known for it. Base quality data are lacking; no much larger clone is found one base away.

At the junction V is shortened by 2 bases and J by 0 bases, with 7 bases in between. Including the terminal cysteine and phenylalanine, the CDR3 comprises 15 residues. Only the CDR3 part of the read is kept: 45 bases, read in frame from the first base. Taken from the germline V gene (reference sequence), the CDR1 and CDR2 loops are SEHNR and FQNEAQ. Per the publication, the time point label means: persistent/refractory GD, antithyroid drugs over 5 years with positive TRAb. RNA was extracted from PBMCs in TRIzol for both TCR sequencing and RNA sequencing. Graves' disease was diagnosed according to American Thyroid Association guidelines. Patients for the study were recruited at an endocrinology department in Xi'an, China. Each patient gave 7.5 to 10 milliliters of peripheral blood, collected in an EDTA anticoagulant tube. PBMCs were isolated by Ficoll Paque Plus density gradient separation without further T cell sorting. An Agilent 2100 Bioanalyzer and agarose gel were used to check RNA quality, while a NanoDrop 2000 measured RNA concentration.

The protocol used for the library was multiplex PCR. Sequencing relied on an Illumina HiSeq 4000. iRepertoire HTBI primers and Arm-PCR amplification of CDR3 regions were used to construct TCR beta libraries. Before sequencing, the PCR products underwent gel purification. In the paper's pipeline: A total of around 59 TRBV and more than twelve TRBJ segments were identified across samples and were used for gene usage analysis of CDR3 amino acid clonotypes. COPE and FqMerger were used to merge the filtered high-quality paired reads into contigs. BLAST was used to align contigs to the IMGT TRBV, TRBD and TRBJ reference genes, and CDR3 was defined following IMGT. Clonotypes above 0.1% frequency were classified as highly expanded clones. Shannon entropy was used to measure repertoire diversity, and the Gini coefficient was used to measure V-J evenness. Clonotypes shared by more than one individual were considered public. The raw public data were reprocessed by TCRdb itself: fastp quality trimming at Q25, MiXCR clonotype calling, in-frame beta chains only. Each entry is one CDR3 protein sequence, shown with its most common DNA and genes. The V and J calls and clone size are TCRdb's, not the authors'. The sample yields roughly 400,000 distinct CDR3 sequences; roughly 21% were counted once. 13% to 15% of the sample is in the top ten clones.

The sequence derives from a female donor with Graves disease. This chain is built from TRBV7-9 and TRBJ1-4, with the D gene not confidently named. Sequenced material: peripheral blood mononuclear cells (PBMCs), taken when the disease was refractory, from a patient treated with antithyroid drugs. The sequenced DNA is TGTGCCAGCAGCTTATCATCGGCAACTAATGAAAAACTGTTTTTT. This codes for CASSLSSATNEKLFF.